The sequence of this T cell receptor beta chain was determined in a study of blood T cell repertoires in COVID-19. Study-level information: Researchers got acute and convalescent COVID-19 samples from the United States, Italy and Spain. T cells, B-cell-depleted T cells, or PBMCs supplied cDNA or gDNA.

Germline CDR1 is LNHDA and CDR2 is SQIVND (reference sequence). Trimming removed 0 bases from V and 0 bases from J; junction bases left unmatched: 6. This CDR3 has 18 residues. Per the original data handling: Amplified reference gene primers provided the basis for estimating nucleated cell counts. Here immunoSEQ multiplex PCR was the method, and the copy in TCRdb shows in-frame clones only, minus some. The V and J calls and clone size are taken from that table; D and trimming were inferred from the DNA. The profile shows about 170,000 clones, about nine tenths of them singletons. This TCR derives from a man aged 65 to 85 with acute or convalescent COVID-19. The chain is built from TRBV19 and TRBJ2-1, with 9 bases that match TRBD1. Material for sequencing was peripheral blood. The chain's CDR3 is CASSIESGTGLSYNEQFF. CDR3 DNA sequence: TGTGCCAGTAGTATAGAGAGTGGGACAGGGCTCTCCTACAATGAGCAGTTCTTC.